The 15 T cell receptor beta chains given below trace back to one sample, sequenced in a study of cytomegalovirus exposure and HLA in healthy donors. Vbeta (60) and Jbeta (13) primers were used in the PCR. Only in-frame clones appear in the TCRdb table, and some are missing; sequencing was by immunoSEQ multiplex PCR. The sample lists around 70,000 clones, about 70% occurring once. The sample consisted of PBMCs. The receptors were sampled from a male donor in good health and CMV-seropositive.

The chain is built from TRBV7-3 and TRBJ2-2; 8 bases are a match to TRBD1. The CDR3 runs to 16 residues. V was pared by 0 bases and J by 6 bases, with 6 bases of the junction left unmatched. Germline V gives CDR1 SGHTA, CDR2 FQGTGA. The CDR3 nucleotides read TGTGCCAGCAGCTTAACTTCAGGGGGCGTTTCCGGGGAGCTGTTTTTT. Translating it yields CASSLTSGGVSGELFF. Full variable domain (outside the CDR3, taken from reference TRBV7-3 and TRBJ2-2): GAGVSQTPSNKVTEKGKYVELRCDPISGHTALYWYRQSLGQGPEFLIYFQGTGAADDSGLPNDRFFAVRPEGSVSTLKIQRTERGDSAVYLCASSLTSGGVSGELFFGEGSRLTVL.

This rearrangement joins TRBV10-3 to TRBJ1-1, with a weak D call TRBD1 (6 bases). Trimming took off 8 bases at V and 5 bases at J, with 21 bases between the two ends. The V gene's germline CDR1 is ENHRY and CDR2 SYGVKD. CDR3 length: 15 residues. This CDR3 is CAILRRGGALTEAFF. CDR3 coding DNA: TGTGCCATCCTTCGCCGGGGGGGGGCTCTTACTGAAGCTTTCTTT.

In DNA form, the CDR3 reads TGTGCCAGCAGTGAATCGGTTTGGGGACAGGGAGGCGACGAGCAGTACTTC. Its translation: CASSESVWGQGGDEQYF. V and J are TRBV6-1 and TRBJ2-7; 9 bases align to TRBD1. The germline V gene has CDR1 MNHNS and CDR2 SASEGT. This CDR3 is 17 amino acids long. The ends lost 2 bases at V and 5 bases at J; junction bases unmatched: 13.

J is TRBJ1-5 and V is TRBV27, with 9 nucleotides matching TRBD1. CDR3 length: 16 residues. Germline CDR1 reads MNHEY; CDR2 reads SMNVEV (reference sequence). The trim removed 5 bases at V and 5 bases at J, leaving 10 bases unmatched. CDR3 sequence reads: CASSPDGTGSHQPQHF. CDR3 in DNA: TGTGCCAGCAGTCCCGATGGGACAGGGTCTCATCAGCCCCAGCATTTT.

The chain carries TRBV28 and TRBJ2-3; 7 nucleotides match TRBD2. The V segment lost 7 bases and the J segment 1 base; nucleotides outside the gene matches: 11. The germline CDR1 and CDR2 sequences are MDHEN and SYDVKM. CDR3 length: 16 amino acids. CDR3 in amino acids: CASTPSGRGGTDTQYF. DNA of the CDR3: TGTGCCAGCACTCCTTCCGGTCGGGGGGGCACAGATACGCAGTATTTT.

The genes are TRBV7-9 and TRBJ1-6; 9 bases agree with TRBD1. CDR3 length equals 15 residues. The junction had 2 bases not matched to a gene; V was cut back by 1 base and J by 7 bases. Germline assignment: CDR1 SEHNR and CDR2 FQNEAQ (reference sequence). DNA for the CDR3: TGTGCCAGCAGCTTAGGGGACAGGGAGAATTCACCCCTCCACTTT. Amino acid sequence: CASSLGDRENSPLHF. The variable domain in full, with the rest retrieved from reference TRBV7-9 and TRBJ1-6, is DTGVSQNPRHKITKRGQNVTFRCDPISEHNRLYWYRQTLGQGPEFLTYFQNEAQLEKSRLLSDRFSAERPKGSFSTLEIQRTEQGDSAMYLCASSLGDRENSPLHFGNGTRLTVT.

DNA of the CDR3: TGTGCCTGGAAAAGTGGGCACTCGAACACTGAAGCTTTCTTT. Translated, it gives CAWKSGHSNTEAFF. The rearrangement links TRBV30 to TRBJ1-1; D is unresolved. The V gene's germline CDR1 is GTSNPN and CDR2 SVGIG (reference sequence). V lost 4 bases and J 1 base, leaving 13 bases between the germline ends. This CDR3 contains 14 residues.

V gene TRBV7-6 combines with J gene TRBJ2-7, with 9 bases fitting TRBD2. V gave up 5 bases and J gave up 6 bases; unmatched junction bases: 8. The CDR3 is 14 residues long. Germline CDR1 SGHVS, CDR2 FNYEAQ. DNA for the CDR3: TGTGCCAGCAGCCGTGCCGGGACTAGCCGCGAGCAGTACTTC. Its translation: CASSRAGTSREQYF.

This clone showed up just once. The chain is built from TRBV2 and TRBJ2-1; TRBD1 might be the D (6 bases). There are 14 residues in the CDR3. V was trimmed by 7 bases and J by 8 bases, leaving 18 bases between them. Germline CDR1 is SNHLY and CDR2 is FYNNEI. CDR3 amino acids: CASNREWQSHEQFF. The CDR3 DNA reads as TGTGCCAGCAACAGGGAATGGCAATCCCATGAGCAGTTCTTC.

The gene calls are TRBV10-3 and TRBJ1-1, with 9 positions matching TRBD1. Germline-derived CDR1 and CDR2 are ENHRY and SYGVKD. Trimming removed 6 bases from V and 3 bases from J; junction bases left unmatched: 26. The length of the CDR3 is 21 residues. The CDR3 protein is CAIRPQQGQETGGTVDTEAFF. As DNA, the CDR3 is TGTGCCATCAGACCCCAACAGGGCCAAGAGACAGGGGGGACAGTTGACACTGAAGCTTTCTTT.

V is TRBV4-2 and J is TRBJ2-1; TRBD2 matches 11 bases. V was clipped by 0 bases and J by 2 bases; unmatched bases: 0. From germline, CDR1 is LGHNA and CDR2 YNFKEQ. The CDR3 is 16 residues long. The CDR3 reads CASSQETSGAYNEQFF. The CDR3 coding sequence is TGTGCCAGCAGCCAAGAGACTAGCGGGGCCTACAATGAGCAGTTCTTC.

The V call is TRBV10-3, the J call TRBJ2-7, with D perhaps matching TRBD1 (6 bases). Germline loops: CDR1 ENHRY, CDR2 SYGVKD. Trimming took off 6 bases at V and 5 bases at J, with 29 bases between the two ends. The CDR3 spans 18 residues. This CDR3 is CAIRGVGTSPGLRDEQYF. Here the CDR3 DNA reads TGTGCCATCAGGGGGGTGGGGACATCACCCGGCCTACGGGACGAGCAGTACTTC.

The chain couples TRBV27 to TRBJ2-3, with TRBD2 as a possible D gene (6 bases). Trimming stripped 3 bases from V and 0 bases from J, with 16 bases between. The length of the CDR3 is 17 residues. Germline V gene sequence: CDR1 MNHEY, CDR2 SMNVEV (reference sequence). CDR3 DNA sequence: TGTGCCAGCAGTTTTGGAGGAGGGTTACTCAGCACAGATACGCAGTATTTT. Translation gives CASSFGGGLLSTDTQYF.

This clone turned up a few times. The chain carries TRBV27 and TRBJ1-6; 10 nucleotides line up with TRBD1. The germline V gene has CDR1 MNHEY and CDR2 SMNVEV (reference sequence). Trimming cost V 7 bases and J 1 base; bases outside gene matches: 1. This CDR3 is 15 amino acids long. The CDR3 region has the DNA TGTGCCAGCAAGGACAGGGGGTCCTATAATTCACCCCTCCACTTT. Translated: CASKDRGSYNSPLHF.

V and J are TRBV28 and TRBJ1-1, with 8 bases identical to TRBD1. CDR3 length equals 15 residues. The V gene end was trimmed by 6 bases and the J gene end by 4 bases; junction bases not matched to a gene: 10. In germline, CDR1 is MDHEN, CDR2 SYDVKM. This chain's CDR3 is CASRNRDRLSTEAFF. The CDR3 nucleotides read TGTGCCAGCAGAAACCGGGACAGGTTGTCCACTGAAGCTTTCTTT.